Below, 22 T cell receptor beta chains from the same sample are listed, as sequenced in a study of T cell repertoires in ileal Crohn's disease (dated by TCRdb to the late 2010s). Receptors were amplified or captured by the immunoSEQ multiplex PCR assay. Sourced from immuneACCESS, this table was stored by TCRdb with only in-frame sequences that have V and J called. A share of the clones is absent; for the studies checked, an unresolved V gene accounts for under half, and the remainder has no known explanation. The sample records roughly 13,000 clones, around three quarters of which are singletons. 5.9% of the sample is taken by the ten largest. Sequencing input: ileal tissue. The receptors were sampled from an adult with Crohn's disease.

There are a few counts of this clone. The chain couples TRBV5-4 to TRBJ1-4, with a weak D call TRBD1 (5 bases). The CDR3 sequence is 16 residues long. Germline V gene data show CDR1 as SGHNT and CDR2 as YYREEE (reference sequence). The V end was cut by 0 bases, the J end by 4 bases, with 13 bases between. DNA for the CDR3: TGTGCCAGCAGCTTGGCCATGGGTCAGGGTAATGAAAAACTGTTTTTT. Residues: CASSLAMGQGNEKLFF.

By frequency in the sample, this clone is medium-sized. Distinct nucleotide sequences in the sample also encode this CDR3. This chain connects TRBV27 to TRBJ1-1; TRBD1 matches at 9 bases. The V and J ends lost 5 bases and 0 bases, in that order; junction bases with no gene match: 4. There are 15 residues in the CDR3. CDR1 MNHEY and CDR2 SMNVEV come from the germline V gene (reference sequence). CDR3 in amino acids: CASSPTGGMNTEAFF. The CDR3 nucleotides are TGTGCCAGCAGTCCGACAGGGGGAATGAACACTGAAGCTTTCTTT.

The chain recombines TRBV11-2 with TRBJ2-7, with D uncertain. Looked up from germline, CDR1 is SGHAT and CDR2 is FQNNGV. The CDR3 has 15 residues. V lost 6 bases, J lost 2 bases, and 17 bases lay in between. CDR3 DNA: TGTGCCAGCAGTTCCAGAGGCCTAACGGCCTACGAGCAGTACTTC. Amino acid sequence: CASSSRGLTAYEQYF.

In regard to this clone: Distinct nucleotide sequences in the sample also encode this CDR3. The V call is TRBV2, the J call TRBJ2-4, with unresolved D. V gave up 6 bases and J gave up 6 bases, with 9 bases separating them. The CDR3 spans 12 residues. The germline gives CDR1 SNHLY, CDR2 FYNNEI. The CDR3 region is CASSRNRNIQYF. The CDR3 DNA reads as TGTGCCAGCAGCCGGAACAGAAACATTCAGTACTTC.

Only a few counts were recorded for this clone. This chain uses TRBV14 with TRBJ1-6; TRBD1 matches at 10 bases. Losses at the gene ends were 1 base for V and 10 bases for J; bases not matched to a gene: 4. Germline-derived CDR1 and CDR2 are SGHDN and FVKESK. The CDR3 runs 15 residues. Here the CDR3 DNA reads TGTGCCAGCAGCCAAGCGACAGGGGGCAAATCACCCCTCCACTTT. Its translation is CASSQATGGKSPLHF.

This rearrangement joins TRBV5-4 to TRBJ1-5; D remains unclear. Germline loops: CDR1 SGHNT, CDR2 YYREEE (reference sequence). The CDR3 contains 13 residues. Trimming removed 0 bases from V and 5 bases from J, with 6 bases in between. The CDR3 sequence: CASSLGRDQPQHF. CDR3 nucleotides: TGTGCCAGCAGCTTGGGTCGGGATCAGCCCCAGCATTTT.

The V call is TRBV4-2, the J call TRBJ2-5; D is ambiguous. CDR1 and CDR2 (germline): LGHNA, YNFKEQ. V shed 0 bases and J shed 1 base, with 9 bases lying between them. The CDR3 extends over 15 amino acids. DNA for the CDR3: TGTGCCAGCAGCCAAGAAACTGGGGTCCAAGAGACCCAGTACTTC. Amino acid sequence: CASSQETGVQETQYF.

V usage is TRBV9 and J usage is TRBJ2-5; perhaps TRBD2 as D (6 bases). Trimming removed 3 bases from V and 9 bases from J, with 15 bases in between. The CDR3 covers 13 residues. Germline values: CDR1 SGDLS, CDR2 YYNGEE. The chain's CDR3 is CASSDRTPGAQYF. The DNA of the CDR3 is TGTGCCAGCAGCGATCGGACGCCGGGGGCCCAGTACTTC.

V and J are TRBV5-4 and TRBJ2-7; no definite D call. V was pared by 9 bases and J by 2 bases, with 12 bases between. The germline V gene encodes CDR1 SGHNT and CDR2 YYREEE (reference sequence). CDR3 length equals 12 residues. DNA for the CDR3: TGTGCCACCGGCACATCTACCTACGAGCAGTACTTC. Protein: CATGTSTYEQYF.

The chain employs TRBV28 and TRBJ1-5; D is possibly TRBD1 (5 bases). V was pared by 4 bases and J by 2 bases, with 21 bases between. The CDR3 spans 18 residues. Germline V gives CDR1 MDHEN, CDR2 SYDVKM. The CDR3 region is CASSSDRDSPRGNQPQHF. CDR3 sequence (DNA): TGTGCCAGCAGTTCAGACCGGGACTCACCGAGGGGCAATCAGCCCCAGCATTTT. The full variable domain, its missing parts supplied by reference TRBV28 and TRBJ1-5, is DVKVTQSSRYLVKRTGEKVFLECVQDMDHENMFWYRQDPGLGLRLIYFSYDVKMKEKGDIPEGYSVSREKKERFSLILESASTNQTSMYLCASSSDRDSPRGNQPQHFGDGTRLSIL.

J is TRBJ2-7 and V is TRBV2, with D unclear. V shed 4 bases and J shed 4 bases, with 11 bases lying between them. Germline-derived CDR1 and CDR2 are SNHLY and FYNNEI. The CDR3 totals 13 residues. The CDR3 loop reads CASSGASGYEQYF. CDR3 sequence (DNA): TGTGCCAGCAGTGGTGCTAGTGGGTACGAGCAGTACTTC.

J is TRBJ1-1 and V is TRBV5-8, with D possibly being TRBD1 (6 bases). CDR3 length equals 14 residues. CDR1 and CDR2 from the germline V gene are SGHTS and YDEGEE. Between the trimmed V and J ends, which lost 3 bases and 1 base, there was a span of 10 bases. Here the CDR3 reads CASSSRTANTEAFF. The CDR3 coding sequence is TGTGCCAGCAGCTCCCGGACAGCGAACACTGAAGCTTTCTTT.

This chain uses TRBV5-1 with TRBJ2-6; D is perhaps TRBD1 or TRBD2 (6 bases each). The CDR3 runs to 19 residues. Between the trimmed V and J ends, which lost 4 bases and 2 bases, there was a span of 22 bases. Looked up from germline, CDR1 is SGHRS and CDR2 is YFSETQ. The CDR3 here is CASSPWMQKGGAGANVLTF. CDR3 bases: TGCGCCAGCAGCCCATGGATGCAGAAGGGGGGAGCTGGGGCCAACGTCCTGACTTTC. Full variable domain (rest looked up from reference TRBV5-1 and TRBJ2-6): KAGVTQTPRYLIKTRGQQVTLSCSPISGHRSVSWYQQTPGQGLQFLFEYFSETQRNKGNFPGRFSGRQFSNSRSEMNVSTLELGDSALYLCASSPWMQKGGAGANVLTFGAGSRLTVL.

This sequence joins TRBV5-4 and TRBJ2-7; 10 bases line up with TRBD1. Germline CDR1 SGHNT, CDR2 YYREEE (reference sequence). V lost 3 bases to trimming and J lost 2 bases; unmatched junction nucleotides: 2. The CDR3 is 14 residues long. The CDR3 region is CASSSGQGAYEQYF. The CDR3, as DNA: TGTGCCAGCAGCTCAGGACAGGGGGCCTACGAGCAGTACTTC.

The V and J genes are TRBV6-7 and TRBJ2-7, with TRBD1 matching 12 bases. TRBV6-7 is classed as an ORF, of uncertain function. The CDR3 is 16 amino acids. Germline trimming cut 6 bases from V and 6 bases from J; bases unmatched to any gene: 12. As DNA, the CDR3 is TGTGCCAGCAGGCTAAAGGGACAGGGGGCGATTATCGAGCAGTACTTC. The encoded protein is CASRLKGQGAIIEQYF.

The rearrangement links TRBV5-1 to TRBJ2-1; D tentatively reads TRBD1 or TRBD2 (5 bases each). Trimming stripped 2 bases from V and 13 bases from J, with 13 bases between. The CDR3 totals 12 residues. Per germline, CDR1 SGHRS and CDR2 YFSETQ. CDR3 in amino acids: CASSFRDAVQFF. The CDR3 bases are TGCGCCAGCAGCTTCCGGGACGCCGTACAGTTCTTC.

In this sample, this clone is medium-sized. The gene calls are TRBV6-1 and TRBJ2-7; D is perhaps TRBD1 (6 bases). This CDR3 region has 14 residues. V lost 5 bases, J lost 2 bases, and 13 bases lay in between. Germline V gives CDR1 MNHNS, CDR2 SASEGT. This CDR3 is CASSFRQVTYEQYF. Here the CDR3 DNA reads TGTGCCAGCAGTTTTCGACAGGTTACCTACGAGCAGTACTTC.

This clone occurred a few times. This sequence joins TRBV16 and TRBJ1-5, with 7 positions matching TRBD1. Per germline, CDR1 KGHSY and CDR2 FQNENV. V was pared by 1 base and J by 2 bases, with 8 bases of the junction left unmatched. There are 17 residues in the CDR3. Here the CDR3 reads CASSQLDEGTGNQPQHF. CDR3 bases: TGTGCCAGCAGCCAATTGGATGAGGGGACAGGCAATCAGCCCCAGCATTTT.

The rearrangement uses TRBV27 and TRBJ1-1; tentative D call: TRBD1 (6 bases). Germline values: CDR1 MNHEY, CDR2 SMNVEV (reference sequence). V was shortened by 4 bases and J by 1 base, with 10 bases between the two germline ends. CDR3 length equals 14 residues. The DNA of the CDR3 is TGTGCCAGCAGTTGGCGACAGGCGAACACTGAAGCTTTCTTT. It translates to CASSWRQANTEAFF.

This clone occurred a few times. The CDR3 DNA reads as TGTGCCAGCAGCCACGGACAGGGAGGAGCCTACGAGCAGTACTTC. It specifies CASSHGQGGAYEQYF. The chain couples TRBV7-2 to TRBJ2-7, with TRBD1 matching 8 bases. The CDR3 consists of 15 residues. Germline CDR1 is SGHTA and CDR2 is FQGNSA. Trimming cost V 5 bases and J 2 bases; bases outside gene matches: 8.

Remarks on this clone: A read error may be the cause here, since a much bigger clone is one base away. The J gene is TRBJ2-7, the V gene TRBV5-6; D is undetermined. This CDR3 comprises 12 residues. V was cut by 0 bases and J by 3 bases, with 4 bases left in between. The germline V gene has CDR1 SGHDT and CDR2 YYEEEE. CDR3 protein: CASSLGGYEQYF. The CDR3 DNA reads TGTGCCAGCAGCTTGGGTGGCTACGAGCAGTACTTC.

The CDR3 region is CASSMEGRGLGETQYF. CDR3 bases: TGTGCCAGTAGTATGGAGGGCAGGGGTCTGGGAGAGACCCAGTACTTC. This chain joins TRBV19 and TRBJ2-5; the D call may be TRBD1 or TRBD2 (6 bases each). With 3 bases removed from V and 4 bases from J, the gap between germline ends came to 18 bases. Germline V gene sequence: CDR1 LNHDA, CDR2 SQIVND (reference sequence). The CDR3 extends over 16 amino acids.